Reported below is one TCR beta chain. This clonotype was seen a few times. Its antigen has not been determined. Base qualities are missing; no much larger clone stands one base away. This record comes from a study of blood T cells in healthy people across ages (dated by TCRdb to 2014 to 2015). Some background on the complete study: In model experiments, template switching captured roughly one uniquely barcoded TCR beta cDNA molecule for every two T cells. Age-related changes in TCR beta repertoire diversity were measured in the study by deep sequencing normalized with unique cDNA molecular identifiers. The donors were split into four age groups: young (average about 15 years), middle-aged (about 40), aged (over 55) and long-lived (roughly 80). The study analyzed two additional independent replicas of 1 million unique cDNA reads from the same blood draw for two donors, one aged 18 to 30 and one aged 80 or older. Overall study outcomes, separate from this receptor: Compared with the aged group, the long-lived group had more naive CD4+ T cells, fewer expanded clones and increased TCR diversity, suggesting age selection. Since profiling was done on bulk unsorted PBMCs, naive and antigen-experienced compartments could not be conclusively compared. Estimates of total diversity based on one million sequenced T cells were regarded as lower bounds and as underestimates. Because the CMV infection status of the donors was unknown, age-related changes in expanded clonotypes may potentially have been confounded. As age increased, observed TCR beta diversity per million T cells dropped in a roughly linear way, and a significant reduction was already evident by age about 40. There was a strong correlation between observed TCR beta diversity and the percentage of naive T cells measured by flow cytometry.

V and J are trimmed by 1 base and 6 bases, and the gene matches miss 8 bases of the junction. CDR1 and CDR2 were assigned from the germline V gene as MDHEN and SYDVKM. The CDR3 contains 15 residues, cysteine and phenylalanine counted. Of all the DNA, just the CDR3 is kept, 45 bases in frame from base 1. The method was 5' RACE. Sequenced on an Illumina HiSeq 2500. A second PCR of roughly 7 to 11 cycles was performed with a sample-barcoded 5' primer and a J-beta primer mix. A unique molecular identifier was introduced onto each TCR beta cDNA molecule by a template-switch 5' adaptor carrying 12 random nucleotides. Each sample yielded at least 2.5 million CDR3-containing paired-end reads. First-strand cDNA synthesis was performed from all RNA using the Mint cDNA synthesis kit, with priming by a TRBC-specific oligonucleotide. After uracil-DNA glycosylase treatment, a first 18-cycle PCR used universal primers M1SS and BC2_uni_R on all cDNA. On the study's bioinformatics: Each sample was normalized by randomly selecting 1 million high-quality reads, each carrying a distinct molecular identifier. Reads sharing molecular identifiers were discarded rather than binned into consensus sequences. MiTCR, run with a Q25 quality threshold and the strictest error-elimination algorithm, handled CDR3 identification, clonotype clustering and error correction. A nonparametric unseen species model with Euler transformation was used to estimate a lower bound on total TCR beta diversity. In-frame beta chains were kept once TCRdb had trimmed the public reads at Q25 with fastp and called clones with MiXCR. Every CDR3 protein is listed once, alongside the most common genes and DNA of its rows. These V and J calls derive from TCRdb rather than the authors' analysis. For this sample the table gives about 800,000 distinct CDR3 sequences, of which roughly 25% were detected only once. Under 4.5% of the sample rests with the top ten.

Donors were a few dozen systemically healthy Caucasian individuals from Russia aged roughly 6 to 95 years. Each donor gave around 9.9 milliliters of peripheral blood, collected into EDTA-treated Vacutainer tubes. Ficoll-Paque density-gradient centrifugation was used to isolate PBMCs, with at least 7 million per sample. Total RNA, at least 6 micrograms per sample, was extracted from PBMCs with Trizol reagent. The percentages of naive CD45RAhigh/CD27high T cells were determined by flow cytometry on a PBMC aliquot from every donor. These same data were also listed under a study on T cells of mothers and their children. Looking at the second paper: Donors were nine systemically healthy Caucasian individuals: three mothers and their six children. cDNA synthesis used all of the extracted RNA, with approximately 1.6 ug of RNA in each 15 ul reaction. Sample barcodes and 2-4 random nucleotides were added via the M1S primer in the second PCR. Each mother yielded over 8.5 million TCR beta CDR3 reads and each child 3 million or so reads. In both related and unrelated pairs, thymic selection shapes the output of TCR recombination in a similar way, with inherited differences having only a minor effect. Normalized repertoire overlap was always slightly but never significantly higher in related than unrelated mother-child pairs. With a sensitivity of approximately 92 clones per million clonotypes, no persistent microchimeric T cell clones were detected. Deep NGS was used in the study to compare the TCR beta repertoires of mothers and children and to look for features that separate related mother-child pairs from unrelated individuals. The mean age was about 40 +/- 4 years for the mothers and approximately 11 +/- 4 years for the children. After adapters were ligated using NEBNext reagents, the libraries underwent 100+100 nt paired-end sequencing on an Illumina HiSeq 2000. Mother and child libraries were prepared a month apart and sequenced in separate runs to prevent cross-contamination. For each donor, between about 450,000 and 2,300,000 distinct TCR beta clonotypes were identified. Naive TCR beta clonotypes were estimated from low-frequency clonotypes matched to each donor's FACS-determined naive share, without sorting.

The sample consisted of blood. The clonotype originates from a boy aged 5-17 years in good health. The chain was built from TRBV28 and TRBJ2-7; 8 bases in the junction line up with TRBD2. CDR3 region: CASSLLVAGKREQYF. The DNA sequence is TGTGCCAGCAGTTTATTGGTAGCGGGAAAACGCGAGCAGTACTTC.